This paragraph covers one TCR beta chain sequence. The data belong to a study of CD8+ T cells in alopecia areata. About the research overall: Affected scalp percentage determined the severity score of treated patients.

CDR1 is SQVTM, CDR2 ANQGSEA, per germline. V was cut by 5 bases and J by 12 bases, with 16 bases left in between. CDR3 length: 11 residues. As to treatment: oral pan-JAK inhibitor, 5-10 mg twice daily. Once RNA had been extracted, it was reverse transcribed into cDNA to act as the sequencing template. Repertoires were generated with immunoSEQ multiplex PCR, while TCRdb's copy carries only in-frame clones and drops some. The sample lists around 270,000 clones, 55% to 75% occurring once. The TCR comes from a human donor with alopecia areata. The chain recombines TRBV29-1 with TRBJ1-2; D is undetermined. The sample in question was CD4+ T cells sorted from blood, obtained at week 24, from a patient treated with tofacitinib. CDR3 sequence (DNA): TGCAGCGTTTGGGTACAAACGGCCCACACCTTC. It specifies CSVWVQTAHTF.